A selection of T cell receptor beta chains follows, all from one sample in a study of cytomegalovirus exposure and HLA in healthy donors. Assay: immunoSEQ multiplex PCR; the TCRdb copy retains only in-frame clones and omits some. The top ten clones hold about 3.9% of a sample with under 150,000 clones, 76% of them seen once. The sequencing sample was made of PBMCs. The receptors were gathered from a man in his late teens or twenties in good health and CMV-seronegative. Both conserved end residues are part of each CDR3. A D gene is named only where the DNA matches it firmly. Expanded clones get a size class; other rows say once, few or many, or leave the size out.

clone_size: -
v_call: TRBV7-3
j_call: TRBJ2-1
d_call: -
cdr3_nt: TGTGCCAGCAGGCAAGACAGTTCCTACAATGAGCAGTTCTTC
cdr3_aa: CASRQDSSYNEQFF

clone_size: -
v_call: TRBV19
j_call: TRBJ1-5
d_call: TRBD1
cdr3_nt: TGTGCCAGTAGTAGGCGGACAGGGGCTTATAGCAATCAGCCCCAGCATTTT
cdr3_aa: CASSRRTGAYSNQPQHF

clone_size: -
v_call: TRBV18
j_call: TRBJ1-1
d_call: -
cdr3_nt: TGTGCCAGCTCACCCACCAGGAACACTGAAGCTTTCTTT
cdr3_aa: CASSPTRNTEAFF

clone_size: -
v_call: TRBV27
j_call: TRBJ2-7
d_call: TRBD2
cdr3_nt: TGTGCCAGCAGAGGCCCCGATGGGACTAGCGGGGGTGATTCGTACTACGAGCAGTACTTC
cdr3_aa: CASRGPDGTSGGDSYYEQYF

clone_size: -
v_call: TRBV11-2
j_call: TRBJ1-1
d_call: TRBD1
cdr3_nt: TGTGCCAGCAGGCAACTGGGACAGGGGGCGGCTTTCTTT
cdr3_aa: CASRQLGQGAAFF

clone_size: -
v_call: TRBV5-6
j_call: TRBJ2-5
d_call: -
cdr3_nt: TGTGCCAGCAGCTTGCAGAGCGTGGAGACCCAGTACTTC
cdr3_aa: CASSLQSVETQYF

clone_size: -
v_call: TRBV28
j_call: TRBJ2-1
d_call: -
cdr3_nt: TGTGCCAGCAGTTTACCCCGGGACTTTCACAATGAGCAGTTCTTC
cdr3_aa: CASSLPRDFHNEQFF

clone_size: -
v_call: TRBV27
j_call: TRBJ2-3
d_call: TRBD2
cdr3_nt: TGTGCCAGCAGTTACTCCGGGGGGGCTGCAGATACGCAGTATTTT
cdr3_aa: CASSYSGGAADTQYF

clone_size: -
v_call: TRBV7-9
j_call: TRBJ1-4
d_call: -
cdr3_nt: TGTGCCAGCAGCTTAGTAGCAGGGTTTGGTGAAAAACTGTTTTTT
cdr3_aa: CASSLVAGFGEKLFF

clone_size: few
v_call: TRBV29-1
j_call: TRBJ1-4
d_call: TRBD1
cdr3_nt: TGCAGCGTGGCCGGACCTGACAGGGGGCGCGGGGACCCTTTAAATGAAAAACTGTTTTTT
cdr3_aa: CSVAGPDRGRGDPLNEKLFF

clone_size: -
v_call: TRBV5-6
j_call: TRBJ2-5
d_call: TRBD1
cdr3_nt: TGTGCCAGCAGCTCGAGGGGGCGGACAGTCCAAGAGACCCAGTACTTC
cdr3_aa: CASSSRGRTVQETQYF

clone_size: few
v_call: TRBV11-3
j_call: TRBJ2-1
d_call: -
cdr3_nt: TGTGCCAGCAGCTTTCGCGATGAGCAGTTCTTC
cdr3_aa: CASSFRDEQFF

clone_size: -
v_call: TRBV6-1
j_call: TRBJ2-3
d_call: TRBD2
cdr3_nt: TGTGCCAGCAGTGAGGCCGGGGGGATCCGGGGGAGGTTTAACGTAAGAACGCAGTATTTT
cdr3_aa: CASSEAGGIRGRFNVRTQYF

clone_size: -
v_call: TRBV27
j_call: TRBJ1-2
d_call: -
cdr3_nt: TGTGCCAGCAGTTTATCGAGCAGGGGCTGGATCACCTTC
cdr3_aa: CASSLSSRGWITF

clone_size: -
v_call: TRBV5-4
j_call: TRBJ2-1
d_call: TRBD2
cdr3_nt: TGTGCCAGCAGCTTCGGACTAGCCGCGGGGGATGAGCAGTTCTTC
cdr3_aa: CASSFGLAAGDEQFF

clone_size: -
v_call: TRBV6-1
j_call: TRBJ2-3
d_call: TRBD2
cdr3_nt: TGTGCCAGCAGTGAATTTAGCGGGGGGGGCACAGATACGCAGTATTTT
cdr3_aa: CASSEFSGGGTDTQYF

clone_size: -
v_call: TRBV12-5
j_call: TRBJ1-2
d_call: -
cdr3_nt: TGTGCTAGTGGTTTGGGCAGGGGATCATCCTATGGCTACACCTTC
cdr3_aa: CASGLGRGSSYGYTF